Below, 15 T cell receptor beta chains from the same sample are listed, as sequenced in a study of identical twins. TCRdb reprocessed the 5' RACE reads via MiXCR and lists one record per CDR3 protein. The profile covers roughly 230,000 distinct CDR3 sequences, with about 8% appearing a single time and 2.5% to 3.5% taken by the ten largest. Separately, the same data were catalogued under a study of yellow fever vaccine responses in identical twins.

The sample consisted of CD8+ T cells sorted from blood. The receptor set was obtained from a woman between 18 and 30 years old in good health.

The sample holds a few counts of this clonotype. The chain combines TRBV12-5 with TRBJ1-5, with D unresolved. Germline CDR1 LGHNT, CDR2 FRNRAP. The ends were cut back, 7 bases at V and 2 bases at J, with 6 bases in the middle. The CDR3 is made up of 12 amino acids. CDR3 region: CASALGNQPQHF. DNA of the CDR3: TGTGCTAGTGCCCTTGGCAATCAGCCCCAGCATTTT.

This clonotype has at least ten counts. The chain is built from TRBV27 and TRBJ2-7; D perhaps matches TRBD2 (5 bases). CDR3 length: 13 amino acids. The V end lost 2 bases, the J end lost 5 bases, and 10 bases lay between the germline ends. CDR1 and CDR2 (germline): MNHEY, SMNVEV (reference sequence). CDR3 nucleotides: TGTGCCAGCAGTTTAGGACTTTTCGACGAGCAGTACTTC. Translation: CASSLGLFDEQYF.

V usage is TRBV5-5 and J usage is TRBJ2-5; D uncertain. Trimming stripped 4 bases from V and 5 bases from J, with 15 bases between. The V gene's germline CDR1 is SGHKS and CDR2 YYEKEE (reference sequence). The CDR3 consists of 14 residues. This CDR3 reads CASSPWTQSETQYF. CDR3 nucleotide sequence: TGTGCCAGCAGCCCATGGACCCAAAGCGAGACCCAGTACTTC.

This clonotype was detected many times. The V and J genes are TRBV27 and TRBJ1-2, with D tentatively TRBD1 (6 bases). Between the trimmed V and J ends, which lost 2 bases and 4 bases, there was a span of 8 bases. The germline V gene encodes CDR1 MNHEY and CDR2 SMNVEV (reference sequence). CDR3 length equals 13 residues. CDR3 coding DNA: TGTGCCAGCAGTTTACTACAGGGCTATGGCTACACCTTC. The encoded protein is CASSLLQGYGYTF.

At least ten counts were recorded for this clonotype. As DNA, the CDR3 is TGCGCCAGCAGCCAGGGGACAGCCAATCCGGGGAACATTCAGTACTTC. Translating it yields CASSQGTANPGNIQYF. The chain links TRBV4-3 to TRBJ2-4; TRBD1 aligns across 7 bases. V trimming: 3 bases; J trimming: 7 bases; junction bases outside the gene matches: 12. The CDR3 sequence is 16 residues long. Per the germline V gene, CDR1 is LGHNA and CDR2 is YSLEER.

This clonotype has a handful of counts. This rearrangement joins TRBV4-2 to TRBJ2-3, with 8 bases aligning to TRBD2. This CDR3 spans 17 amino acids. The J segment lost 1 base and the V segment lost 2 bases, leaving 8 bases of the junction unmatched. Germline CDR1 and CDR2: LGHNA and YNFKEQ. The CDR3 DNA follows: TGTGCCAGCAGCCAACTTCCCTTGACTAGCGGCACAGATACGCAGTATTTT. It specifies CASSQLPLTSGTDTQYF.

This clonotype was observed at least ten times. This chain joins TRBV29-1 and TRBJ2-3; D is ambiguous. Germline V gives CDR1 SQVTM, CDR2 ANQGSEA. The V gene lost 7 bases and the J gene lost 5 bases, with 10 bases spanning the gap. CDR3 length: 11 amino acids. CDR3 residues: CSAWEVDTQYF. For the CDR3, the DNA is TGCAGCGCCTGGGAAGTAGATACGCAGTATTTT.

The sample holds many counts of this clonotype. The chain links TRBV15 to TRBJ2-4, with TRBD1 identical over 8 bases. Trimming at V came to 4 bases and at J to 8 bases, leaving 16 bases not matched to a gene. Germline values: CDR1 LNHNV, CDR2 YYDKDF (reference sequence). The CDR3 covers 17 residues. This CDR3 is CATSNLIQQGAWDIQYF. The DNA of the CDR3 is TGTGCCACCAGCAACCTAATACAGCAGGGGGCGTGGGACATTCAGTACTTC.

The rearrangement links TRBV20-1 to TRBJ2-7; TRBD2 aligns across 7 bases. This CDR3 is built from 14 residues. The V gene end was trimmed by 0 bases and the J gene end by 7 bases; junction bases not matched to a gene: 9. Looked up from germline, CDR1 is DFQATT and CDR2 is SNEGSKA (reference sequence). The CDR3 DNA is TGCAGTGCTAGAGATATAGGGGAGGGCCGAGAGCAGTACTTC. It is translated as CSARDIGEGREQYF.

The V call is TRBV9, the J call TRBJ2-3, with TRBD2 matching over 8 bases. The CDR3 covers 15 residues. Germline CDR1 and CDR2: SGDLS and YYNGEE. Trimming at V came to 5 bases and at J to 5 bases, leaving 10 bases not matched to a gene. The chain's CDR3 is CASSALSGGLDTQYF. The CDR3 DNA follows: TGTGCCAGCAGTGCCCTAAGCGGGGGCCTAGATACGCAGTATTTT.

There are many counts of this clonotype. CDR3: CASSLGASDYEQYF. CDR3 bases: TGTGCCAGCAGCTTAGGAGCTTCGGACTACGAGCAGTACTTC. The rearrangement joins TRBV7-2 to TRBJ2-7; no reliable D call. The CDR3 covers 14 residues. Germline values: CDR1 SGHTA, CDR2 FQGNSA. Trimming stripped 1 base from V and 3 bases from J, with 10 bases between.

V gene TRBV29-1 combines with J gene TRBJ2-1; no definite D call. With 0 bases removed from V and 13 bases from J, the gap between germline ends came to 13 bases. The germline V gene encodes CDR1 SQVTM and CDR2 ANQGSEA. This CDR3 region has 12 residues. The CDR3 protein is CSVEEGQGFQFF. The CDR3, as DNA: TGCAGCGTTGAAGAAGGTCAAGGTTTTCAGTTCTTC.

This clonotype was seen a few times. V usage is TRBV5-1 and J usage is TRBJ2-1; possibly TRBD1 for D (6 bases). CDR1 SGHRS and CDR2 YFSETQ come from the germline V gene. This CDR3 spans 15 amino acids. V was cut by 4 bases and J by 7 bases, with 18 bases left in between. For the CDR3, the DNA is TGCGCCAGCAGCCAACAGGGATGGGGATTTAATGAGCAGTTCTTC. Translation gives CASSQQGWGFNEQFF.

V gene TRBV27 combines with J gene TRBJ2-7; the D gene is possibly TRBD2 (5 bases). This CDR3 region has 15 residues. V dropped 2 bases and J dropped 3 bases, with 14 bases sitting between them. CDR1 is MNHEY, CDR2 SMNVEV, per germline (reference sequence). The CDR3 region is CASSLTSSPLYEQYF. CDR3 nucleotide sequence: TGTGCCAGCAGTTTAACGTCTAGCCCCCTCTACGAGCAGTACTTC.

The V call is TRBV20-1, the J call TRBJ2-1, with TRBD1 identical over 7 bases. Germline V lookup: CDR1 DFQATT, CDR2 SNEGSKA (reference sequence). V shed 1 base and J 7 bases; nucleotides not matched to a gene: 7. This CDR3 is built from 14 residues. The DNA for the CDR3 is TGCAGTGCTAGAGGACAGGGTTTAGTAAATGAGCAGTTCTTC. It yields the protein CSARGQGLVNEQFF.